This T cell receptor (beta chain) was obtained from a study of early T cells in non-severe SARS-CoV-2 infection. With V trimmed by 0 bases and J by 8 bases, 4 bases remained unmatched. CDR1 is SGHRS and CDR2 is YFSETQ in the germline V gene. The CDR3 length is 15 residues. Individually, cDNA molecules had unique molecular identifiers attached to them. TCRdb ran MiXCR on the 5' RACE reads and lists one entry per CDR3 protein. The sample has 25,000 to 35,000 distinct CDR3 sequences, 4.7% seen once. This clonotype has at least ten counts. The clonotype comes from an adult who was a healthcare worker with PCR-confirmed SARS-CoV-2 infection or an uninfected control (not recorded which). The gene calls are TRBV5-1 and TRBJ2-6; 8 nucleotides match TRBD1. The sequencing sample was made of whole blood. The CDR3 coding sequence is TGCGCCAGCAGCTTGGGTGGACAGGGAACCAACGTCCTGACTTTC. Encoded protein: CASSLGGQGTNVLTF.